This T cell receptor beta chain was retrieved from a study of CD8+CD57+ T cells in acquired aplastic anemia. Looking at the study overall: Sorted CD4+ and CD8+ cells yielded roughly 3.2 ug of DNA on average. Healthy donor sequencing depth: some 10 million CD4+, around 12 million CD8+ reads. Overall study results and limits: It was found that twenty-nine CD8+ CDR3 sequences were shared between patients and controls. CD8+ Simpson's diversity in patients was not significantly different from that in controls.

CDR3 and TCR beta VDJ profiling relied on a genomic DNA template. TCRdb independently ran MiXCR on the reads; one entry per CDR3 protein. This table has some 240,000 distinct CDR3 sequences, approximately 35% appearing once. Germline values: CDR1 DFQATT, CDR2 SNEGSKA (reference sequence). J was trimmed by 3 bases and V by 1 base; bases with no gene match: 11. This CDR3 contains 16 residues. This clonotype was recorded at least ten times. Antigen: not known. The chain recombines TRBV20-1 with TRBJ2-7; 8 nucleotides match TRBD2. This TCR was sampled from a human donor in good health, serving as a control. The sequenced sample consisted of sorted CD4+, CD8+, or CD8+CD57+ T cells (not recorded which) from PBMCs. CDR3 amino acids: CSARGGRGRINYEQYF. The CDR3 DNA follows: TGCAGTGCTAGAGGGGGTCGCGGGAGGATTAACTACGAGCAGTACTTC.